This T cell receptor (beta chain) was profiled in a study of T cell responses to AZD1222 COVID-19 vaccine. This clone showed up just once. The antigen remains undetermined. The data were produced by immunoSEQ multiplex PCR, yet TCRdb's version contains in-frame clones alone and is incomplete. The sample shows 150,000 to 200,000 clones, 70% to 90% of them seen only once. The germline gives CDR1 SGHRS, CDR2 YFSETQ. V lost 6 bases and J 7 bases, leaving 17 bases between the germline ends. The CDR3 has 13 amino acids. Study results and limitations: Of spike-specific TCRs, nearly half reportedly target regions left unmutated in variants.

Investigators merged groups given second doses at roughly 4 or roughly 12 weeks. Sequencing used peripheral blood, obtained 28 days after the second AZD1222 dose. This sequence joins TRBV5-1 and TRBJ2-7; TRBD2 is a possible D gene (6 bases). The sequence was collected from an adult who received the AZD1222 COVID-19 vaccine. In DNA, the CDR3 is TGCGCCAGCATGCGGTTAGGGGAGGATGAGCAGTACTTC. It is translated as CASMRLGEDEQYF.